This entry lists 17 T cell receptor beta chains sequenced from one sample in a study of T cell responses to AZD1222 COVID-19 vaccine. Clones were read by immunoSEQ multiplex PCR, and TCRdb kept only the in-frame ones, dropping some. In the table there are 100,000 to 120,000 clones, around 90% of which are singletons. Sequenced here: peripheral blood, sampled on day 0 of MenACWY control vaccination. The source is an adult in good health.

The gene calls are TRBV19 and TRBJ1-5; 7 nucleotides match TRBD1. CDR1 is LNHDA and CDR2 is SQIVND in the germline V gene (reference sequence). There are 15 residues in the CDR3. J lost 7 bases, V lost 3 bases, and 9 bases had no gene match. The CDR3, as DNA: TGTGCCAGTAGTATGGGAGGGGGCGCAAGGCAGCCCCAGCATTTT. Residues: CASSMGGGARQPQHF.

The CDR3 nucleotides are TGTGCCAGTAGTTTGACTAGCGGGGACTACAATGAGCAGTTCTTC. Its protein is CASSLTSGDYNEQFF. The chain uses TRBV19 and TRBJ2-1, with 11 bases fitting TRBD2. The germline V gene encodes CDR1 LNHDA and CDR2 SQIVND (reference sequence). Trimming removed 5 bases from V and 3 bases from J; junction bases left unmatched: 3. This CDR3 comprises 15 residues.

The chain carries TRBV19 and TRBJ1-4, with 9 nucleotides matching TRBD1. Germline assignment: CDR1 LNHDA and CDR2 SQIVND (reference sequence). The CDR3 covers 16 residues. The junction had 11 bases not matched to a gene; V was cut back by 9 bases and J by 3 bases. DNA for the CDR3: TGTGCCAGCCGGCCGGGACAGGGAATAGCTAATGAAAAACTGTTTTTT. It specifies CASRPGQGIANEKLFF. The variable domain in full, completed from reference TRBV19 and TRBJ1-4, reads DGGITQSPKYLFRKEGQNVTLSCEQNLNHDAMYWYRQDPGQGLRLIYYSQIVNDFQKGDIAEGYSVSREKKESFPLTVTSAQKNPTAFYLCASRPGQGIANEKLFFGSGTQLSVL.

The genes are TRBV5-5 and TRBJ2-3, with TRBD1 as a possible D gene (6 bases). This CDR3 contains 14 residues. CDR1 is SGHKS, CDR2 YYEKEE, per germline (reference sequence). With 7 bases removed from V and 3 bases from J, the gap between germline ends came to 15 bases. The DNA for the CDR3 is TGTGCCAGCCGATCCGGGACACCGACAGATACGCAGTATTTT. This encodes CASRSGTPTDTQYF.

The CDR3 region has the DNA TGTGCCAGCAGTTTGGGGCGAGGGGACGGAAACACCATATATTTT. Residues: CASSLGRGDGNTIYF. The chain joins TRBV27 to TRBJ1-3; D might be TRBD1 (5 bases). The CDR3 spans 15 residues. V lost 3 bases and J lost 4, with 13 bases in between. Germline lookup yields CDR1 MNHEY and CDR2 SMNVEV (reference sequence).

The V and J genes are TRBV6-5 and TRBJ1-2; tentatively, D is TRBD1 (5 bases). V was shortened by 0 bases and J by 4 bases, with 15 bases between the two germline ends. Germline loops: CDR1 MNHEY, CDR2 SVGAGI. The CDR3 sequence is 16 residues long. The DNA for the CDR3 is TGTGCCAGCAGTTACTCGTCCGTATCGGGGGTCTATGGCTACACCTTC. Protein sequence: CASSYSSVSGVYGYTF.

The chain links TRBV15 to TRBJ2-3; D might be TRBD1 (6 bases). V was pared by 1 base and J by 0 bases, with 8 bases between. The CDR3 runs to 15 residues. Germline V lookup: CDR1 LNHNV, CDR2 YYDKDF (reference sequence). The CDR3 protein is CATSRGQESTDTQYF. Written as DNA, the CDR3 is TGTGCCACCAGCAGAGGACAGGAGAGCACAGATACGCAGTATTTT. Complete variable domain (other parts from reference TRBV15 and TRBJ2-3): DAMVIQNPRYQVTQFGKPVTLSCSQTLNHNVMYWYQQKSSQAPKLLFHYYDKDFNNEADTPDNFQSRRPNTSFCFLDIRSPGLGDTAMYLCATSRGQESTDTQYFGPGTRLTVL.

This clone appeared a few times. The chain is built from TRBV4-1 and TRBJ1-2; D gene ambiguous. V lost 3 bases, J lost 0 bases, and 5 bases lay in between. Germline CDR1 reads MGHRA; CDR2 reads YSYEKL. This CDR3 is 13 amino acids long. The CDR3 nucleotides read TGCGCCAGCAGCCATGACTCTAACTATGGCTACACCTTC. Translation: CASSHDSNYGYTF.

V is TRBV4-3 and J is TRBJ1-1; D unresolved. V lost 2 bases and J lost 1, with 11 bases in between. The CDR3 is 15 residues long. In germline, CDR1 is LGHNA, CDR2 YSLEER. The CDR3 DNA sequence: TGCGCCAGCAGCCAAACTCCTAGGAGGAACACTGAAGCTTTCTTT. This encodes CASSQTPRRNTEAFF.

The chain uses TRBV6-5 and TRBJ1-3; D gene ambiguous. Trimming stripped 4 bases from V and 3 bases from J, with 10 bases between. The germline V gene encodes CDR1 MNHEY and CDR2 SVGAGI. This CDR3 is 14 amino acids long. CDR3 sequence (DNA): TGTGCCAGCAGTTTTACCCGGAGTGGAAACACCATATATTTT. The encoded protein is CASSFTRSGNTIYF.

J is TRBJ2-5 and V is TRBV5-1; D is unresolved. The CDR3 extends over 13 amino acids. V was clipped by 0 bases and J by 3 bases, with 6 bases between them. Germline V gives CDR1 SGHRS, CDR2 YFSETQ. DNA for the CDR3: TGCGCCAGCAGCTTGGTTCAGAAAGAGACCCAGTACTTC. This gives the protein CASSLVQKETQYF.

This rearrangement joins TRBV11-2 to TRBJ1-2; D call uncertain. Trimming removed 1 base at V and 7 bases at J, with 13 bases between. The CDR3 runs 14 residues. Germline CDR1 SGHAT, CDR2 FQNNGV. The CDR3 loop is CASSLGPAAPGYTF. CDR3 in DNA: TGTGCCAGCAGCTTAGGACCAGCGGCGCCTGGCTACACCTTC. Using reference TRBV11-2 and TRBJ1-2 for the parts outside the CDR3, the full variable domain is EAGVAQSPRYKIIEKRQSVAFWCNPISGHATLYWYQQILGQGPKLLIQFQNNGVVDDSQLPKDRFSAERLKGVDSTLKIQPAKLEDSAVYLCASSLGPAAPGYTFGSGTRLTVV.

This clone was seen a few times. The CDR3 DNA sequence: TGTGCCAGCAGCTTTGTTCGAGCGGGGGACAATGAGCAGTTCTTC. It yields the protein CASSFVRAGDNEQFF. V usage is TRBV7-9 and J usage is TRBJ2-1, with TRBD2 identical over 8 bases. The V gene end was trimmed by 3 bases and the J gene end by 5 bases; junction bases not matched to a gene: 6. The CDR3 is 15 amino acids. CDR1 and CDR2 from the germline V gene are SEHNR and FQNEAQ (reference sequence).

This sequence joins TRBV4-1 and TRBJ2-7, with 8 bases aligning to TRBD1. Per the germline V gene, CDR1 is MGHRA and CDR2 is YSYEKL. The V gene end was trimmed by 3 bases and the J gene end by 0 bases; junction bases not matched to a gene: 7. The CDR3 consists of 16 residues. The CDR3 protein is CASSQGTGFASYEQYF. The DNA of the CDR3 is TGCGCCAGCAGCCAGGGGACAGGCTTTGCCTCCTACGAGCAGTACTTC.

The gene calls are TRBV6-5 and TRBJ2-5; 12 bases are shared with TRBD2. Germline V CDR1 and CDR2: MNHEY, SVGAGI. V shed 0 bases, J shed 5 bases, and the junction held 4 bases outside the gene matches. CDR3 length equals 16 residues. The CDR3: CASSYSPSGGEETQYF. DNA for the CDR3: TGTGCCAGCAGTTACTCCCCTAGCGGGGGGGAGGAGACCCAGTACTTC.

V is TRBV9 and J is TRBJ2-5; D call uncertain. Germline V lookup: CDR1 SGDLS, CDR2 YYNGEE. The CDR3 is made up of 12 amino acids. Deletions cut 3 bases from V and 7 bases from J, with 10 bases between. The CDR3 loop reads CASSAGFRTQYF. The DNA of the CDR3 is TGTGCCAGCAGCGCGGGTTTCCGGACCCAGTACTTC.

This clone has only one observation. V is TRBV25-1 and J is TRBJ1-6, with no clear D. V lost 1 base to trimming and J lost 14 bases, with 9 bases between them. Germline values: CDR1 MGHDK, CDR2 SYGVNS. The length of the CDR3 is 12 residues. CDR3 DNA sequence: TGTGCCAGCAGTGAATCGTGGGGTTCCCTCCACTTT. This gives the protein CASSESWGSLHF.